These T cell receptor beta chains were read from a single sample in a study of blood T cell repertoires in COVID-19. The repertoire was sequenced with immunoSEQ multiplex PCR; TCRdb's copy has only in-frame clones and lacks some. The table includes 150,000 or so clones, approximately 86% detected once. Sequencing input: peripheral blood. These receptors were taken from a man aged 18-30 years with acute or convalescent COVID-19. Both conserved end residues are part of each CDR3. The D gene is left open where the match is weak. The size entry is marked missing in some rows and otherwise reads once, few, many or a size class.

CAWSIRDRGLTNEKLFF	TGTGCCTGGAGTATACGGGACAGGGGGCTCACTAATGAAAAACTGTTTTTT	TRBV30	TRBD1	TRBJ1-4	once
CASSLTLGTGYGYTF	TGTGCCAGCAGCCTTACCCTTGGGACAGGGTATGGCTACACCTTC	TRBV7-9	TRBD1	TRBJ1-2	.
CASSLGPAPNEQFF	TGTGCCAGCAGTTTAGGGCCAGCCCCCAATGAGCAGTTCTTC	TRBV27	.	TRBJ2-1	.
CASSLLGTGDSPLHF	TGCGCCAGCAGCTTGTTGGGAACGGGGGATTCACCCCTCCACTTT	TRBV5-1	.	TRBJ1-6	.
CASSTPDSYTEAFF	TGTGCCAGCAGCACCCCGGACAGTTACACTGAAGCTTTCTTT	TRBV5-8	.	TRBJ1-1	.
CASNLSGMDSPLHF	TGTGCCAGTAATTTGTCCGGGATGGATTCACCCCTCCACTTT	TRBV19	.	TRBJ1-6	.
CASSDGFSNQPQHF	TGTGCCAGCAGTGACGGGTTTAGCAATCAGCCCCAGCATTTT	TRBV6-1	.	TRBJ1-5	.
CSSVTGLGTEAFF	TGCAGCTCCGTGACAGGGTTGGGCACTGAAGCTTTCTTT	TRBV29-1	TRBD1	TRBJ1-1	.
CSATQGDQNIQYF	TGCAGCGCTACCCAAGGGGATCAAAACATTCAGTACTTC	TRBV29-1	.	TRBJ2-4	.
CASSSGRTTYEQYF	TGTGCCAGCAGTTCGGGACGGACTACCTACGAGCAGTACTTC	TRBV6-5	.	TRBJ2-7	.
CASPLVHRVNQETQYF	TGTGCCAGCCCTCTGGTCCACAGGGTCAACCAAGAGACCCAGTACTTC	TRBV6-4	.	TRBJ2-5	.
CASRNREGNEKLFF	TGTGCCAGCAGAAACAGGGAGGGTAATGAAAAACTGTTTTTT	TRBV7-8	.	TRBJ1-4	.
CASSVGPAETQYF	TGTGCCAGCAGCGTGGGGCCTGCGGAGACCCAGTACTTC	TRBV9	.	TRBJ2-5	few
CASNSGSPSEPQHF	TGTGCCAGTAATTCGGGGAGCCCCTCGGAGCCCCAGCATTTT	TRBV19	.	TRBJ1-5	.
CASSSTGVEGYTF	TGCGCCAGCAGCTCCACAGGGGTGGAGGGCTACACCTTC	TRBV5-1	TRBD1	TRBJ1-2	.
CASSRADSLTDTQYF	TGTGCCAGCTCGAGAGCGGATTCTCTCACAGATACGCAGTATTTT	TRBV2	.	TRBJ2-3	.
CASSRTSGPTDTQYF	TGTGCCAGTAGTAGGACTAGCGGACCCACAGATACGCAGTATTTT	TRBV19	TRBD2	TRBJ2-3	.
CASSSTDRVGYGYTF	TGTGCCAGCAGCTCCACAGACAGGGTGGGCTATGGCTACACCTTC	TRBV5-4	TRBD1	TRBJ1-2	.
CASSGGGANQPQHF	TGTGCCAGCAGTGGAGGGGGGGCCAATCAGCCCCAGCATTTT	TRBV25-1	.	TRBJ1-5	.
CASSPLGTGGPNYGYTF	TGTGCCAGCTCACCCCTGGGGACAGGGGGGCCTAACTATGGCTACACCTTC	TRBV18	TRBD1	TRBJ1-2	.
CASRRPGQSHEQYF	TGTGCCAGCAGAAGGCCCGGACAGAGCCACGAGCAGTACTTC	TRBV27	.	TRBJ2-7	.
CAWRKTGTRNEKLFF	TGTGCCTGGAGGAAAACCGGGACAAGAAATGAAAAACTGTTTTTT	TRBV30	.	TRBJ1-4	few
CASSLGTGDGNTIYF	TGCGCCAGCAGCTTAGGGACAGGGGATGGAAACACCATATATTTT	TRBV5-1	TRBD1	TRBJ1-3	.
CASSPRDSGNTIYF	TGTGCCAGCAGTCCACGGGACAGTGGAAACACCATATATTTT	TRBV27	TRBD1	TRBJ1-3	.
CASSYSRYNEQFF	TGTGCCAGCAGTTACTCGAGGTACAATGAGCAGTTCTTC	TRBV6-5	.	TRBJ2-1	.
CASIAGGSYNEQFF	TGTGCCAGCATAGCGGGGGGGTCCTACAATGAGCAGTTCTTC	TRBV2	TRBD2	TRBJ2-1	.
CASSLDSLGTSYTGELFF	TGTGCCAGCAGCTTAGATTCTCTTGGGACATCATACACCGGGGAGCTGTTTTTT	TRBV7-9	.	TRBJ2-2	.
CASSVSTSGGAGETQYF	TGTGCCAGCAGCGTCTCCACTAGCGGGGGGGCAGGGGAGACCCAGTACTTC	TRBV9	TRBD2	TRBJ2-5	.
CASSVVGQNYGYTF	TGTGCCAGCAGCGTAGTAGGACAGAACTATGGCTACACCTTC	TRBV9	.	TRBJ1-2	.
CASSEASGTADVGTF	TGTGCCAGCAGTGAAGCATCCGGGACAGCCGATGTTGGCACCTTC	TRBV6-1	TRBD1	TRBJ1-2	.
CASSELEGRNSPLHF	TGTGCCAGCAGTGAATTGGAGGGGCGGAATTCACCCCTCCACTTT	TRBV6-1	.	TRBJ1-6	once
CASSLDRADTQYF	TGTGCCAGCAGCTTGGACAGGGCAGATACGCAGTATTTT	TRBV5-4	.	TRBJ2-3	.
CATSREGGNEKLFF	TGTGCCACCAGCAGAGAAGGGGGTAATGAAAAACTGTTTTTT	TRBV15	.	TRBJ1-4	.
CASSQGTSGGTSQYEQYF	TGTGCCAGCAGCCAAGGGACTAGCGGGGGGACTAGCCAATACGAGCAGTACTTC	TRBV4-2	TRBD2	TRBJ2-7	.
CASRGYGVNQPQHF	TGTGCCAGCAGAGGCTACGGGGTGAATCAGCCCCAGCATTTT	TRBV2	.	TRBJ1-5	.
CASSQAGSGNTIYF	TGTGCCAGCAGCCAGGCGGGGTCTGGAAACACCATATATTTT	TRBV4-2	.	TRBJ1-3	once
CASSQTAGQETQYF	TGCGCCAGCAGCCAAACAGCCGGACAAGAGACCCAGTACTTC	TRBV4-1	.	TRBJ2-5	.
CASSPPEGGGYGYTF	TGTGCCAGCTCACCACCGGAAGGGGGCGGGTATGGCTACACCTTC	TRBV18	TRBD1	TRBJ1-2	.
CASSLVAISYNEQFF	TGTGCCAGCAGTTTAGTGGCAATCTCCTACAATGAGCAGTTCTTC	TRBV28	.	TRBJ2-1	few
CASRVTGLGYTF	TGTGCCAGCAGGGTAACAGGATTAGGCTACACCTTC	TRBV12-3/TRBV12-4	.	TRBJ1-2	.
CAWSADSSGNTIYF	TGTGCCTGGAGCGCTGACAGCTCTGGAAACACCATATATTTT	TRBV30	.	TRBJ1-3	once
CASSRDTWDYEQYF	TGTGCCAGCTCACGGGACACCTGGGACTACGAGCAGTACTTC	TRBV18	.	TRBJ2-7	once
CASEDRSSYNEQFF	TGTGCCAGCGAGGACAGGAGCTCCTACAATGAGCAGTTCTTC	TRBV18	TRBD1	TRBJ2-1	.
CASIPTTLNTEAFF	TGTGCCAGTATCCCGACAACCCTGAACACTGAAGCTTTCTTT	TRBV19	.	TRBJ1-1	.
CASSTTGMNTEAFF	TGTGCCAGCAGCACGACAGGGATGAACACTGAAGCTTTCTTT	TRBV5-4	TRBD1	TRBJ1-1	.
CASSLQGQSNEKLFF	TGTGCCAGCAGCTTACAGGGCCAGTCTAATGAAAAACTGTTTTTT	TRBV7-9	.	TRBJ1-4	.
CASSLAGTGGYGYTF	TGTGCCAGCAGCTTGGCAGGGACAGGGGGGTATGGCTACACCTTC	TRBV5-5	TRBD1	TRBJ1-2	.
CASSEARGSGANVLTF	TGTGCCAGCAGTGAAGCCCGGGGCTCTGGGGCCAACGTCCTGACTTTC	TRBV6-1	.	TRBJ2-6	few
CASSDRDFLGSDTQYF	TGCGCCAGCAGTGATCGGGACTTCCTCGGCTCAGATACGCAGTATTTT	TRBV10-2	.	TRBJ2-3	.
CASSWGQDNSPLHF	TGTGCCAGCAGTTGGGGACAGGACAATTCACCCCTCCACTTT	TRBV6-5	TRBD1	TRBJ1-6	.
CASSLVEGRLDNEQFF	TGTGCCAGCAGCTTAGTGGAGGGGCGGTTAGACAATGAGCAGTTCTTC	TRBV11-1	.	TRBJ2-1	.
CASRDAGIGTDTQYF	TGTGCCAGCAGAGACGCGGGGATCGGCACAGATACGCAGTATTTT	TRBV9	.	TRBJ2-3	.
CAISATRGLSDTQYF	TGTGCCATCAGTGCGACCCGAGGGTTAAGCGATACGCAGTATTTT	TRBV10-3	.	TRBJ2-3	.
CSVEGTPETSGGWSYNEQFF	TGCAGCGTTGAAGGCACCCCGGAGACTAGCGGGGGGTGGAGCTACAATGAGCAGTTCTTC	TRBV29-1	TRBD2	TRBJ2-1	.
CASSPRVPNSPLHF	TGTGCCAGCAGCCCCAGGGTTCCGAATTCACCCCTCCACTTT	TRBV7-8	.	TRBJ1-6	.